Listed here is a single T cell receptor (beta chain). What it recognizes is unknown. A J-beta primer mix and a sample-barcoded 5' primer were used in a second PCR of roughly 6 to 11 cycles. Per sample, CDR3-containing paired-end reads numbered at least 2.5 million. TCRdb re-called the 5' RACE reads through MiXCR, storing one row per CDR3 protein. Found here are roughly 1.5 million distinct CDR3 sequences, approximately 43% of them singletons; the top ten hold more than 4%. The data were obtained in a study of blood T cells in healthy people across ages. Whole-study findings and limits: The study could not conclusively compare naive and antigen-experienced cells, given its unsorted PBMCs. Observed TCR beta diversity per million T cells went down as age went up. This fall followed a roughly linear course with age.

This CDR3 comprises 12 residues. The ends were cut back, 1 base at V and 16 bases at J, with 13 bases in the middle. CDR1 is SGHTA, CDR2 FQGNSA, per germline. Healthy Caucasian individuals from Russia aged roughly 6 to 90 were enrolled as donors. The chain couples TRBV7-2 to TRBJ1-4; perhaps TRBD1 as D (5 bases). The TCR originated in a woman aged 18 to 35 in good health. The specimen was blood. The CDR3 region is CASSLELGPRFF. DNA for the CDR3: TGTGCCAGCAGCTTAGAGCTGGGACCACGGTTTTTT.